The T cell receptor beta chain under discussion was sequenced for a study of T cell clones after liver transplantation. Turning to the study itself: HCV positivity affected three of eight recipients; the rest lacked autoimmune or viral indications. Tolerance: complete withdrawal held at least one year, liver enzymes staying within twice normal.

This table comes from immunoSEQ multiplex PCR, and its TCRdb copy is limited to in-frame clones, with some not included. The sample carries 85,000 to 110,000 clones, 84% recorded once. The CDR3 runs 16 residues. V dropped 4 bases and J dropped 6; count of bases not matched to a gene: 7. CDR1 and CDR2 (germline): SGDLS, YYNGEE. This specimen consisted of CD4+ T cells from blood, obtained approximately 43 months after liver transplant. This sequence originates from a human patient who received a liver transplant. Some T cells may be transferred from the graft donor. The V gene is TRBV9, the J gene TRBJ2-1; the match to TRBD2 covers 13 bases. CDR3 sequence reads: CASSIGLAGVGNEQFF. CDR3 coding DNA: TGTGCCAGCAGCATCGGACTAGCGGGAGTCGGCAATGAGCAGTTCTTC.